This T cell receptor beta chain is drawn from a study of T-cell reconstitution after alpha-beta-depleted transplantation in children. Findings and limits, study-wide: Alpha-beta T cells present about two months after transplant were reported to originate from several hundred expanded graft clones.

The CDR3 runs 13 residues. The V gene's germline CDR1 is DFQATT and CDR2 SNEGSKA (reference sequence). V lost 3 bases, J lost 5 bases, and 14 bases lay in between. This clonotype was detected ten times or more. Antigen unknown. Using unique molecular identifiers, the investigators prepared the TCRbeta library. Using its own MiXCR run on the PCR reads, TCRdb lists one record per CDR3 protein. The data show hundreds of thousands of distinct CDR3 sequences, 10% to 15% seen once. This TCR came from a male patient between 5 and 17 years old who had a stem cell transplant for acute myeloid leukemia, so the T cells may come from the graft donor. The chain carries TRBV20-1 and TRBJ2-7; D is unresolved. The starting material was PBMCs, mostly from graft donor cells, obtained 360 days after TCRalphabeta/CD19-depleted stem cell transplant. The CDR3 bases are TGCAGTGCTAGTCTCTTCCGTGAGCACGAGCAGTACTTC. The encoded protein is CSASLFREHEQYF.